The sequence of this T cell receptor beta chain was determined in a study of blood T cell repertoires in COVID-19. The wider study: In each case, the material was cDNA or gDNA derived from T cells, B-cell-depleted T cells, or PBMCs.

As processed by the authors: Nucleated cell number was recorded as an estimate derived from reference gene primer amplification. Repertoires were generated with immunoSEQ multiplex PCR, while TCRdb's copy carries only in-frame clones and drops some. V and J calls plus clone size are reproduced from that table; the DNA served to infer D and trimming. Of about 69,000 clones in the sample, approximately 80% were seen once. This CDR3 region has 13 residues. The germline V gene encodes CDR1 SGHTA and CDR2 FQGTGA. The trim removed 5 bases at V and 6 bases at J, leaving 6 bases unmatched. Seattle patient enrollment occurred during active infection, with longitudinal follow-up thereafter.

Sequencing was carried out using peripheral blood. The sequence was obtained from a man over 45 with COVID-19, enrolled during active disease. The chain employs TRBV7-3 and TRBJ1-1, with 7 bases that match TRBD1. The CDR3 reads CASSAYQGAEAFF. CDR3 in DNA: TGTGCCAGCAGCGCCTACCAGGGGGCTGAAGCTTTCTTT.